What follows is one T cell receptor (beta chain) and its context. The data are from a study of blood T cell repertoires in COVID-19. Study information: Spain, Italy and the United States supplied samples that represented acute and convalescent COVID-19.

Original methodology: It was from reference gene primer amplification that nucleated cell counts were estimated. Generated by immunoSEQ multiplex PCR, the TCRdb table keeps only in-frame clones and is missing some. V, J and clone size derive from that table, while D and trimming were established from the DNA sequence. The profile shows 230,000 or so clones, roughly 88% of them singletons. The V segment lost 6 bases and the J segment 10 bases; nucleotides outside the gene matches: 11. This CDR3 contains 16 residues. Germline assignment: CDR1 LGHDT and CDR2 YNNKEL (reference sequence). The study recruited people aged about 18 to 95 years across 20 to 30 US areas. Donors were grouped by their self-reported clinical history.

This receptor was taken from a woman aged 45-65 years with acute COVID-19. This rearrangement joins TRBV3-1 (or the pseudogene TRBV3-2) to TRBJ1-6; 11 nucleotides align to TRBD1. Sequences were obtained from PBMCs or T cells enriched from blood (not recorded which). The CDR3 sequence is CASSPRGTGGRSPLHF. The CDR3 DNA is TGTGCCAGCAGTCCGAGGGGGACAGGGGGGAGGTCACCCCTCCACTTT.